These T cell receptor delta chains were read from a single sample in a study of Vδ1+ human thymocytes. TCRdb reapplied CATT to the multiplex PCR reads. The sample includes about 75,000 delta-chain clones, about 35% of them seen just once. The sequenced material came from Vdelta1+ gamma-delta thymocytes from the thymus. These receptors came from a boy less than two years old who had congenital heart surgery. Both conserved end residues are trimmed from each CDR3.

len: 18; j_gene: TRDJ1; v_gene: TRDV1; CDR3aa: ALGEGYKLLGDPYTDKLI
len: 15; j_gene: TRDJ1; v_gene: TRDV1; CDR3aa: ALGVRIWGILTDKLI
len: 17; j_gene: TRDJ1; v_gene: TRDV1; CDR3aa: ALGEPLDSYGGYVDKLI
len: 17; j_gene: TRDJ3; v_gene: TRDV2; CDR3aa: ACATGGPLVTWDTRQMF
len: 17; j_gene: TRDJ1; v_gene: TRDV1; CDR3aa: ALGERFSVLGDMVDKLI
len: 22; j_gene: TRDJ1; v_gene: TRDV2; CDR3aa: ACVPGLPTPRCLGYFGYTDKLI
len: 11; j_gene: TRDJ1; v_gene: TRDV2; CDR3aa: ACVSGNTDKLI
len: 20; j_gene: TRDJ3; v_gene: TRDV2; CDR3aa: ACDPTPLLPDLTPWDTRQMF
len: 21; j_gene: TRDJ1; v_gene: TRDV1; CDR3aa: ALGELPTFKLWGIRSETDKLI
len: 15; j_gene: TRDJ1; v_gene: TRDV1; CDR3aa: ALGDPLGDPEPYKLI
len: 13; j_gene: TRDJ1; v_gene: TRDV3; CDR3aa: AFYWGISIADKLI
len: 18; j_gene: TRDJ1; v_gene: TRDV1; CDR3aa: ALGICPRTGGPTYTDKLI
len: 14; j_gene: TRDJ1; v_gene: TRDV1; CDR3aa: ALGARAGGYGDKLI
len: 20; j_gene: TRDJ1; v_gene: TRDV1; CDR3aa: ALGDGPTPRPPAFLNTDKLI